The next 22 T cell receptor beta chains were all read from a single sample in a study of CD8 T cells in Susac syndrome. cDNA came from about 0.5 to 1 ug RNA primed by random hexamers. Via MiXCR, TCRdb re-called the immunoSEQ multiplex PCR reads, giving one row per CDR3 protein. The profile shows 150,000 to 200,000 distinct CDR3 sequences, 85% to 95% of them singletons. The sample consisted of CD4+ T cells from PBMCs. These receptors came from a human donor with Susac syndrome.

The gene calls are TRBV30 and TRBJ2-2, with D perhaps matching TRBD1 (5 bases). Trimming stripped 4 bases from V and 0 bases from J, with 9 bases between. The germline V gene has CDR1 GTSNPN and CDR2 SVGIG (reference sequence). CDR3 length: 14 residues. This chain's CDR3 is CAWKGRANTGELFF. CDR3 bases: TGTGCCTGGAAGGGCAGGGCGAACACCGGGGAGCTGTTTTTT.

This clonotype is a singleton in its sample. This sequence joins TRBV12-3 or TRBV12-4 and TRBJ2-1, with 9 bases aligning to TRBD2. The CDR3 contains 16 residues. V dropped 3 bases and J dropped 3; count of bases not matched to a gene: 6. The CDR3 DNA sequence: TGTGCCAGCAGTTTGTGGAGACTAGCGGACTACAATGAGCAGTTCTTC. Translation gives CASSLWRLADYNEQFF.

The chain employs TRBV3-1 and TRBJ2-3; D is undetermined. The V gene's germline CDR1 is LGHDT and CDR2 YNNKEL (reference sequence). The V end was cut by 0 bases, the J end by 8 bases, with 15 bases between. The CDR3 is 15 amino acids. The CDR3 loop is CASSQDELRSSTQYF. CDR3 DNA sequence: TGTGCCAGCAGCCAAGATGAGTTGAGGTCTAGTACGCAGTATTTT.

CDR3 residues: CASSLQAGDRFF. In nucleotides, the CDR3 is TGTGCCAGCAGCTTACAAGCCGGAGATCGGTTCTTC. V and J are TRBV7-9 and TRBJ2-1, with D unresolved. The germline V gene has CDR1 SEHNR and CDR2 FQNEAQ (reference sequence). The CDR3 totals 12 residues. The V end lost 2 bases, the J end lost 15 bases, and 14 bases lay between the germline ends.

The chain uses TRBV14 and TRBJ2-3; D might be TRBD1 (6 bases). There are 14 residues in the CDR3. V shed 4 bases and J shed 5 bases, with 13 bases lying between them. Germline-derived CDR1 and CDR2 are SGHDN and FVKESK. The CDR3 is CASSLRQVRDTQYF. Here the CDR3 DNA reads TGTGCCAGCAGCCTCCGACAGGTCCGAGATACGCAGTATTTT.

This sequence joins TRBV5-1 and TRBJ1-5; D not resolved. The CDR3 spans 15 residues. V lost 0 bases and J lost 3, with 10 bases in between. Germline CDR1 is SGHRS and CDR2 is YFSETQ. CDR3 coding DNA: TGCGCCAGCAGCTTGGATGGACCGAACAATCAGCCCCAGCATTTT. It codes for CASSLDGPNNQPQHF.

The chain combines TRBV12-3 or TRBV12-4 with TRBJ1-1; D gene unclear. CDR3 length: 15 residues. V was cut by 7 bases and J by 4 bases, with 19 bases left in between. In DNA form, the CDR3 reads TGTGCCAGCACCACTTTGCATGGTCGGGGCACTGAAGCTTTCTTT. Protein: CASTTLHGRGTEAFF.

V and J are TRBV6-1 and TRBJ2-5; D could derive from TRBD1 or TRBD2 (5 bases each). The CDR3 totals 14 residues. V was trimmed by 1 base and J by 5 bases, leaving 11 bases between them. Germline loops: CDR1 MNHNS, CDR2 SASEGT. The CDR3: CASSEDWGPETQYF. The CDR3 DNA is TGTGCCAGCAGTGAAGATTGGGGACCGGAGACCCAGTACTTC.

As DNA, the CDR3 is TGTGCCAGCAGTTACCGGACAGGAGGGACCCAGTACTTC. Residues: CASSYRTGGTQYF. The rearrangement joins TRBV6-2 or TRBV6-3 to TRBJ2-5; 7 bases align to TRBD1. V lost 2 bases and J lost 7; bases outside the gene matches: 4. Germline CDR1 MNHEY, CDR2 SVGEGT. The CDR3 covers 13 residues.

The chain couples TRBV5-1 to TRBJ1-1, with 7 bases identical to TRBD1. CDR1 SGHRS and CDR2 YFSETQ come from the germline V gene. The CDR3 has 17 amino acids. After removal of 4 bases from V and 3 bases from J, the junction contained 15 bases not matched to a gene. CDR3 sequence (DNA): TGCGCCAGCAGCCTAGCCGCGGCCGAGGGGGCAGACACTGAAGCTTTCTTT. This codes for CASSLAAAEGADTEAFF.

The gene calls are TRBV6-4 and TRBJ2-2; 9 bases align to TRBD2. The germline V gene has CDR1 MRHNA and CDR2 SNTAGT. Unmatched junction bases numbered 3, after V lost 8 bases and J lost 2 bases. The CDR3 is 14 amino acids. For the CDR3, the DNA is TGTGCCAGCCAGCTAGCGGGAAACACCGGGGAGCTGTTTTTT. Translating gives CASQLAGNTGELFF.

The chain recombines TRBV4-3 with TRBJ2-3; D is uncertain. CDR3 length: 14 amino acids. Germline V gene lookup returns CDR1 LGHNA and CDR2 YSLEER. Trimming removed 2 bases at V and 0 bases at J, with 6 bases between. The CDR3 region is CASSQWPSTDTQYF. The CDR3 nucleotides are TGCGCCAGCAGCCAATGGCCCAGCACAGATACGCAGTATTTT.

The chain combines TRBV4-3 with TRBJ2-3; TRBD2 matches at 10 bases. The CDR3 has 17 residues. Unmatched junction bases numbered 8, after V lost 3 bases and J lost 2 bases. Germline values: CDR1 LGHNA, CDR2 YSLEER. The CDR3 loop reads CASSQVPGLAHTDTQYF. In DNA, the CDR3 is TGCGCCAGCAGCCAGGTACCGGGACTAGCGCACACAGATACGCAGTATTTT.

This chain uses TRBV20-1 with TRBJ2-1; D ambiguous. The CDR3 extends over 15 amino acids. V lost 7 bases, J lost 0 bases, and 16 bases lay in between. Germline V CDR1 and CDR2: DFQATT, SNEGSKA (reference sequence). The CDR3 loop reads CSVWSPARSYNEQFF. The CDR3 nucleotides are TGCAGTGTTTGGTCCCCAGCACGCTCCTACAATGAGCAGTTCTTC.

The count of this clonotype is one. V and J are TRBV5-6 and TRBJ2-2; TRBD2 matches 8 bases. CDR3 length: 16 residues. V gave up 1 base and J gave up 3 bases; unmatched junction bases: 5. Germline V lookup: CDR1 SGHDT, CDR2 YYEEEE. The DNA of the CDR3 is TGTGCCAGCAGCTTGATACGGGAGGGGGACACCGGGGAGCTGTTTTTT. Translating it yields CASSLIREGDTGELFF.

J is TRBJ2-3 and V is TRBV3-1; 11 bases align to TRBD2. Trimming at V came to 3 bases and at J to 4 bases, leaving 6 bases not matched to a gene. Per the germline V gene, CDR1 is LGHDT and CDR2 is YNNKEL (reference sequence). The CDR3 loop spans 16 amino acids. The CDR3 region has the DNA TGTGCCAGCAGCCAGTTAGCGGGAGGGTCTTCAGATACGCAGTATTTT. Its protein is CASSQLAGGSSDTQYF.

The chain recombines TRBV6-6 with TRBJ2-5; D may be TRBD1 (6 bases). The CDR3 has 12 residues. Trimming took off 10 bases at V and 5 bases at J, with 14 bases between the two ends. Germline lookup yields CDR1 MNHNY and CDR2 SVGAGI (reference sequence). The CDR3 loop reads CATGVPGETQYF. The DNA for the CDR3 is TGTGCCACAGGGGTTCCGGGGGAGACCCAGTACTTC.

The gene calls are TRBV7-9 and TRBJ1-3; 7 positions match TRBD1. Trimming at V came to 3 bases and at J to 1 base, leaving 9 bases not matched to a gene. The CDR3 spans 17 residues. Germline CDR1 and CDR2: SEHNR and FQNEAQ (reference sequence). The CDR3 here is CASSLTRGPESGNTIYF. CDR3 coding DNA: TGTGCCAGCAGCTTGACGAGGGGGCCTGAGTCTGGAAACACCATATATTTT.

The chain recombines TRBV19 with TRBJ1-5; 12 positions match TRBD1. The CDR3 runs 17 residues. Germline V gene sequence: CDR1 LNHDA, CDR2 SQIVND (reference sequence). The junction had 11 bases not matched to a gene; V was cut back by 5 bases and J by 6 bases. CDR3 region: CASSAAGTGGVGQPQHF. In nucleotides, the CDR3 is TGTGCCAGTAGTGCCGCCGGGACAGGGGGCGTAGGTCAGCCCCAGCATTTT.

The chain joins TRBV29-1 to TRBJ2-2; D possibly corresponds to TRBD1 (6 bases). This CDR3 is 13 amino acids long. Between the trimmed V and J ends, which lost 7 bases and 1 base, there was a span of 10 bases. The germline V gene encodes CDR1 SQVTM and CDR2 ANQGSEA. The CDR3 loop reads CSAGQLNTGELFF. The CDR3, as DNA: TGCAGCGCCGGACAGCTGAACACCGGGGAGCTGTTTTTT.

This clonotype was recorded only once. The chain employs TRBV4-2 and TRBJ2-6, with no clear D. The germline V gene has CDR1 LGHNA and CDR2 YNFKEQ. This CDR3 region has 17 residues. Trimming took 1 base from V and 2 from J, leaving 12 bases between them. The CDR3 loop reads CASSQGWQLAGANVLTF. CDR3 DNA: TGTGCCAGCAGCCAAGGATGGCAGCTTGCTGGGGCCAACGTCCTGACTTTC.

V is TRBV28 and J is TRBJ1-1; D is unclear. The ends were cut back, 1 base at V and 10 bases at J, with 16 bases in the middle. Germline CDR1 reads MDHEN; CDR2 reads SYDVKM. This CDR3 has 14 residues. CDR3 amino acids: CASSLLSLGPSAFF. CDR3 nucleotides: TGTGCCAGCAGTTTATTATCCCTCGGGCCGTCAGCTTTCTTT. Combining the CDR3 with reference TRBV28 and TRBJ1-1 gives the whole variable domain DVKVTQSSRYLVKRTGEKVFLECVQDMDHENMFWYRQDPGLGLRLIYFSYDVKMKEKGDIPEGYSVSREKKERFSLILESASTNQTSMYLCASSLLSLGPSAFFGQGTRLTVV.